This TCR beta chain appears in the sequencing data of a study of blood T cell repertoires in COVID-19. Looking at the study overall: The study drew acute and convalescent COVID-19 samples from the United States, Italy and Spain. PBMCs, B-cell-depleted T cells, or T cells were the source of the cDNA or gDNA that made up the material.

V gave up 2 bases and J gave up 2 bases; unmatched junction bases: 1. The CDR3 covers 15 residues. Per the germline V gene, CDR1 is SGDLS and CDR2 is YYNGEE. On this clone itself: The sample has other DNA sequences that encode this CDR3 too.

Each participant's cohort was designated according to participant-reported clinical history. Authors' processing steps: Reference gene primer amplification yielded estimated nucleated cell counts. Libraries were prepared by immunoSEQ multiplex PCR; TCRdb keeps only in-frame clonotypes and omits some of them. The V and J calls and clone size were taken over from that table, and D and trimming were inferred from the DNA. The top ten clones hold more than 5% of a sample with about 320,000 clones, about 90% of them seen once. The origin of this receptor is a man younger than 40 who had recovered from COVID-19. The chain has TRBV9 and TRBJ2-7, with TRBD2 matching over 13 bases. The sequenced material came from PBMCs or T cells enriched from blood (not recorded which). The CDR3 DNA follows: TGTGCCAGCAGCGTGACTAGCGGGGGGCCCTACGAGCAGTACTTC. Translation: CASSVTSGGPYEQYF.